This T cell receptor beta chain was captured by sequencing in a study of blood T cell repertoires in COVID-19. Data came from immunoSEQ multiplex PCR; TCRdb stores just in-frame clones and leaves some out. The table records about 210,000 clones, approximately 82% of them present only once. This clone was recorded once. The origin of this receptor is a man in his fifties or sixties with active or convalescent COVID-19. The sample consisted of peripheral blood.

The CDR3: CASSDTGGVEKLFF. The CDR3, as DNA: TGTGCCAGCAGTGATACGGGGGGAGTCGAAAAACTGTTTTTT. This rearrangement joins TRBV3-1 (or the pseudogene TRBV3-2) to TRBJ1-4; D is perhaps TRBD1 (5 bases). Per germline, CDR1 LGHDT and CDR2 YNNKEL (reference sequence). V was pared by 6 bases and J by 8 bases, with 16 bases between. This CDR3 is built from 14 residues.